The TCR beta chain under discussion was sequenced for a study of OX40 agonist ivuxolimab in advanced cancers. Looking at the study overall: It was ivuxolimab, an agonistic anti-OX40 (CD134) antibody, that patients were treated with.

The CDR3 is made up of 14 amino acids. J lost 6 bases, V lost 5 bases, and 6 bases had no gene match. Germline lookup yields CDR1 MNHEY and CDR2 SMNVEV (reference sequence). Sequencing was performed with immunoSEQ multiplex PCR; in TCRdb, only in-frame clones are kept and a portion is missing. The sample carries more than 65,000 clones, 81% recorded once. The chain combines TRBV27 with TRBJ1-5; 8 positions match TRBD1. The specimen comprised CD4+ or CD8+ T cells sorted from blood, sampled in a trial of the OX40 agonist ivuxolimab. This clonotype was obtained from an adult with an advanced solid tumor such as melanoma, head and neck, liver or kidney cancer. CDR3 amino acids: CASSERQGIQPQHF. The CDR3 DNA reads TGTGCCAGCAGTGAGCGACAGGGGATTCAGCCCCAGCATTTT.